The 30 T cell receptor beta chains listed next were all sequenced from one sample in a study of tissue T cells after allogeneic stem cell transplantation. As for time point: mouse harvest day 14 after allogeneic transplant. Each mouse received 10^7 T-cell-depleted marrow cells plus 10^6 splenic CD5+ T cells by tail vein. Sequencing was performed with immunoSEQ multiplex PCR; in TCRdb, only in-frame clones are kept and a portion is missing. The sample lists over 7,000 clones, roughly a third occurring once. Sequencing was done on a sample of skin. Receptor source: a female BALB/c mouse given C57BL/6 T cells with graft-versus-host disease after an allogeneic hematopoietic cell transplant.

Note on this clone: Gene names are mouse gene names. CDR3 in amino acids: CASSLFRGDAETLYF. Incomplete CDR3 DNA: TGTGCCAGCAGTCTGTTCAGGGGAGATGCAGAAACGCTGTAT. The V call is TRBV26, the J call TRBJ2-3; tentatively, D is TRBD1 (6 bases). From the germline J gene comes the end of the CDR3, since the read stops 1 residue before it. The CDR3 contains 15 residues. The germline V and J ends were trimmed by 1 base and 2 bases, with 10 bases remaining between them. Germline V lookup: CDR1 KGHPV, CDR2 FQNQEV (reference sequence). Supplemented by reference TRBV26 and TRBJ2-3, the full variable domain reads NSKVIQTPRYLVKGQGQKAKMRCIPEKGHPVVFWYQQNKNNEFKFLINFQNQEVLQQIDMTEKRFSAECPSNSPCSLEIQSSEAGDSALYLCASSLFRGDAETLYFGSGTRLTVL.

By share of the sample, this clone is large. Mouse gene names apply. The DNA read from the CDR3 is TGCTCCAGCAGCCCCGACTGGGGGGCATCCTATGAACAGTAC. Encoded protein: CSSSPDWGASYEQY. The whole CDR3 region reads CSSSPDWGASYEQYF. The chain joins TRBV23 to TRBJ2-7; the table's TRBD2 call for D was not verified on the DNA. The CDR3 end falls 1 residue outside the read, so it is completed with the germline J gene. This CDR3 is built from 15 residues. The germline CDR1 and CDR2 sequences are KGHTA and FQNQQP.

About this clone: Gene names refer to mouse genes. The CDR3 extends 1 residue past the end of the read, so its final part is completed from the germline J gene. V is TRBV3 and J is TRBJ1-4; D perhaps matches TRBD1 (6 bases). V lost 4 bases and J lost 0, with 9 bases in between. This CDR3 comprises 15 residues. CDR1 is SNHLY, CDR2 FYNGKV, per germline (reference sequence). The CDR3 sequence: CASSWGQISNERLFF. The CDR3 DNA, read in part, is TGTGCCAGCAGCTGGGGACAAATTTCCAACGAAAGATTATTT. Filled out from reference TRBV3 and TRBJ1-4, the complete variable domain reads GPKVLQIPSHQIIDMGQMVTLNCDPVSNHLYFYWYKQILGQQMEFLVNFYNGKVMEKSKLFKDQFSVERPDGSYFTLKIQPTALEDSAVYFCASSWGQISNERLFFGHGTKLSVL.

Only a few counts were recorded for this clone. Here the gene names and germline are mouse. The read finishes 1 residue shy of the CDR3 end, and the germline J gene is used to complete it. The V call is TRBV23, the J call TRBJ1-2; TRBD1 is taken as the D call from the table, unchecked against the DNA. Germline values: CDR1 KGHTA, CDR2 FQNQQP. The CDR3 spans 14 residues. CDR3 residues: CSSSLDTTNSDYTF. CDR3 bases read: TGCTCCAGCAGTCTCGACACCACAAACTCCGACTACACC.

In its sample, this clone was seen a few times. Gene names refer to mouse genes. With the read ending 1 residue before the CDR3 end, the germline J gene is used to fill in that end. The J gene is TRBJ2-1, the V gene TRBV19; D perhaps matches TRBD1 (5 bases). Trimming pared 3 bases from V and 4 bases from J, leaving 8 bases between. Germline CDR1 reads FNHDT; CDR2 reads SITEND (reference sequence). CDR3 length: 13 residues. CDR3 loop: CASSTGRYAEQFF. The CDR3 bases that were read are TGTGCCAGCAGTACAGGGCGGTATGCTGAGCAGTTC. Full variable domain (remainder filled in from reference TRBV19 and TRBJ2-1): GGIITQTPKFLIGQEGQKLTLKCQQNFNHDTMYWYRQDSGKGLRLIYYSITENDLQKGDLSEGYDASREKKSSFSLTVTSAQKNEMAVFLCASSTGRYAEQFFGPGTRLTVL.

This clone was seen a few times. The genes are named according to mouse. The read halts 1 residue ahead of the CDR3 end, with the missing end drawn from the germline J gene. The chain links TRBV16 to TRBJ2-7; D possibly corresponds to TRBD2 (6 bases). The CDR3 is 14 amino acids. Between the trimmed V and J ends, which lost 1 base and 0 bases, there was a span of 7 bases. CDR1 and CDR2 from the germline V gene are SGHSA and FRNQAP. CDR3 sequence reads: CASSLGGDSYEQYF. CDR3 DNA, as far as it was read: TGTGCAAGCAGCTTAGGGGGGGACTCCTATGAACAGTAC.

As to this clone: Gene labels here are mouse ones. The CDR3 end is not reached by the read, which stops 1 residue before it; the germline J gene fills it in. The gene calls are TRBV26 and TRBJ2-7; D is perhaps TRBD2 (6 bases). Per the germline V gene, CDR1 is KGHPV and CDR2 is FQNQEV (reference sequence). V was pared by 3 bases and J by 4 bases, with 10 bases between. The CDR3 is made up of 13 amino acids. The CDR3 bases that were read are TGTGCCAGCAGTCTACACTGGGAGTATGAACAGTAC. It encodes CASSLHWEYEQY. The CDR3, in full, reads CASSLHWEYEQYF.

This clone rates as large. Mouse gene names and germline throughout. Sequencing ends 1 residue short of the CDR3 end; the germline J gene provides the rest. J is TRBJ2-7 and V is TRBV16; 12 bases agree with TRBD2. J gave up 4 bases and V 5 bases, and 3 bases lay outside the gene matches. The V gene's germline CDR1 is SGHSA and CDR2 FRNQAP. This CDR3 region has 14 residues. The DNA read from the CDR3 is TGTGCAAGCAGCGAGGACTGGGGGGGGTATGAACAGTAC. It yields the protein CASSEDWGGYEQY. The CDR3 reads in full as CASSEDWGGYEQYF.

Worth noting for this clone: Gene names denote mouse genes. The read gets to within 1 residue of the CDR3 end, and the germline J gene fills in the rest. V and J are TRBV26 and TRBJ2-7, with 9 nucleotides matching TRBD2. Unmatched junction bases numbered 3, after V lost 4 bases and J lost 2 bases. The CDR3 loop spans 14 amino acids. Germline values: CDR1 KGHPV, CDR2 FQNQEV (reference sequence). The covered CDR3 bases are TGTGCCAGCAGTCCCGGGACTGGGCCCTATGAACAGTAC. It specifies CASSPGTGPYEQY. The whole CDR3 sequence is CASSPGTGPYEQYF.

In this sample, this clone turned up a few times. The listed genes are named as in mouse. Sequencing ends 1 residue short of the CDR3 end; the germline J gene provides the rest. The chain joins TRBV26 to TRBJ2-4, with 9 bases lining up with TRBD2. V lost 5 bases to trimming and J lost 4 bases; unmatched junction nucleotides: 1. Per germline, CDR1 KGHPV and CDR2 FQNQEV (reference sequence). The CDR3 extends over 13 amino acids. CDR3 amino acids: CASSDWGKNTLYF. CDR3 bases read: TGTGCCAGCAGTGACTGGGGGAAAAACACCTTGTAC.

As to this clone: The gene names here belong to mouse. With the read ending 1 residue before the CDR3 end, the germline J gene is used to fill in that end. This CDR3 is also generated by other DNA sequences in the sample. The chain uses TRBV26 and TRBJ2-1; D not resolved. The V end was cut by 6 bases, the J end by 4 bases, with 4 bases between. Germline V CDR1 and CDR2: KGHPV, FQNQEV (reference sequence). This CDR3 comprises 11 residues. The sequenced part of the CDR3 DNA is TGTGCCAGCAGCCAATATGCTGAGCAGTTC. Amino acid sequence: CASSQYAEQF. The full CDR3 protein is CASSQYAEQFF.

A word on this clone: Gene names denote mouse genes. Read coverage stops 1 residue before the CDR3 terminus; the germline J gene supplies the remainder. The chain joins TRBV29 to TRBJ2-7; 8 nucleotides match TRBD2. Losses at the gene ends were 7 bases for V and 4 bases for J; bases not matched to a gene: 9. This CDR3 has 14 amino acids. Germline V lookup: CDR1 MSHET, CDR2 SYDVDS. Incomplete CDR3 DNA: TGTGCTAGCATCGCCTGGGGGGCGCGATATGAACAGTAC. Protein product: CASIAWGARYEQY. The whole CDR3 sequence is CASIAWGARYEQYF.

The sample holds a few counts of this clone. Gene names and germline match the mouse. Read data end 1 residue before the CDR3 end; the end is taken from the germline J gene. This CDR3 is also generated by other DNA sequences in the sample. V is TRBV26 and J is TRBJ1-3, with a weak D call TRBD1 (6 bases). The germline V gene encodes CDR1 KGHPV and CDR2 FQNQEV (reference sequence). The CDR3 extends over 16 amino acids. With 0 bases removed from V and 4 bases from J, the gap between germline ends came to 13 bases. CDR3 protein: CASSLSSGARGNTLYF. The CDR3 DNA, read in part, is TGTGCCAGCAGTCTGTCGTCAGGGGCGAGGGGAAATACGCTCTAT.

A few counts support this clone. Gene names follow the mouse nomenclature. The read ends 1 residue early relative to the CDR3; the germline J gene fills the gap. The chain uses TRBV26 and TRBJ1-2, with 10 positions matching TRBD1. Germline-derived CDR1 and CDR2 are KGHPV and FQNQEV (reference sequence). The CDR3 extends over 16 amino acids. The trim removed 4 bases at V and 0 bases at J, leaving 5 bases unmatched. The CDR3 sequence: CASSRGQGGPNSDYTF. CDR3 DNA (partial): TGTGCCAGCAGTCGCGGACAGGGGGGCCCAAACTCCGACTACACC.

Concerning this clone: The gene names given are mouse names. Read data end 1 residue before the CDR3 end; the end is taken from the germline J gene. The same CDR3 is also encoded by other DNA sequences in this sample. The chain employs TRBV23 and TRBJ2-7. CDR1 KGHTA and CDR2 FQNQQP come from the germline V gene. There are 12 residues in the CDR3. The CDR3 reads CSSSQGGYEQYF. Incomplete CDR3 DNA: TGCTCCAGCAGTCAAGGGGGTTATGAACAGTAC.

This clone was recorded a few times. Gene names follow the mouse nomenclature. The CDR3 end falls 1 residue outside the read, so it is completed with the germline J gene. The genes are TRBV16 and TRBJ2-7, with 12 bases identical to TRBD2. There are 15 residues in the CDR3. V shed 4 bases, J shed 6 bases, and the junction held 7 bases outside the gene matches. Germline V lookup: CDR1 SGHSA, CDR2 FRNQAP. The covered CDR3 bases are TGTGCAAGCAGCTCCGACTGGGGGGGCGCGAGTGAACAGTAC. As protein: CASSSDWGGASEQY. The CDR3 in full is CASSSDWGGASEQYF.

About this clone: Genes here carry mouse names. The read is 1 residue too short to cover the CDR3 end, so that end is filled in from the germline J gene. The chain recombines TRBV12-2 with TRBJ2-7; TRBD1 might be the D (5 bases). The CDR3 consists of 13 residues. V was clipped by 0 bases and J by 3 bases, with 8 bases between them. Germline CDR1 SGHLS, CDR2 HYDKME. Partial CDR3 DNA: TGTGCCAGCTCTCTCGAGGACAACTATGAACAGTAC. As protein: CASSLEDNYEQY. The complete CDR3 protein is CASSLEDNYEQYF.

In regard to this clone: Genes here carry mouse names. The CDR3 end is not reached by the read, which stops 1 residue before it; the germline J gene fills it in. The chain has TRBV13-3 and TRBJ1-5, with 9 bases matching TRBD1. CDR1 and CDR2 from the germline V gene are NNHDY and SYVADS. J was trimmed by 5 bases and V by 3 bases; bases with no gene match: 3. The CDR3 spans 14 residues. The part of the CDR3 DNA that was read is TGTGCCAGCAGTGCCGGGACAGGGTACCAGGCTCCGCTT. This sequence encodes CASSAGTGYQAPL. The entire CDR3 sequence reads CASSAGTGYQAPLF. Full variable domain (outside the CDR3, taken from reference TRBV13-3 and TRBJ1-5): EAAVTQSPRSKVAVTGGKVTLSCHQTNNHDYMYWYRQDTGHGLRLIHYSYVADSTEKGDIPDGYKASRPSQENFSLILELASLSQTAVYFCASSAGTGYQAPLFGEGTRLSVL.

This clone was seen only a few times. Gene names are mouse gene names. The read gets to within 1 residue of the CDR3 end, and the germline J gene fills in the rest. The chain is built from TRBV13-2 and TRBJ2-7; TRBD2 agrees at 8 bases. The CDR3 extends over 13 amino acids. Germline CDR1 NNHNN, CDR2 SYGAGS (reference sequence). Trimming took 7 bases from V and 4 from J; bases not matched to a gene: 7. CDR3 bases read: TGTGCCAGCAGTGCTGGGGGGAGGTATGAACAGTAC. Its translation: CASSAGGRYEQY. In full, the CDR3 reads CASSAGGRYEQYF.

Of note for this clone: Mouse names are used for the genes. The CDR3 end is not reached by the read, which stops 1 residue before it; the germline J gene fills it in. The chain combines TRBV5 with TRBJ2-1; TRBD1 agrees at 7 bases. Unmatched junction bases numbered 1, after V lost 4 bases and J lost 7 bases. The CDR3 runs 12 residues. CDR1 LGHNA and CDR2 YNLKQL come from the germline V gene (reference sequence). The sequenced part of the CDR3 DNA is TGTGCCAGCAGCCCGGGACAGGCTGAGCAGTTC. This sequence encodes CASSPGQAEQF. The whole CDR3 protein reads CASSPGQAEQFF.

As to this clone: A clone one base away is much larger, so this may be a read error. The gene symbols are mouse symbols. Different DNA sequences within this sample yield the same CDR3. CDR3 DNA, as far as it was read: TGTGCTAGCAGTCCCCGACGGGGGGCTCTTTCTGGAAATACGCTCTAT. This translates into CASSPRRGALSGNTLY. The entire CDR3 is CASSPRRGALSGNTLYF. The V gene is TRBV26, the J gene TRBJ1-3, with D perhaps TRBD1 (6 bases). Sequencing ends 1 residue short of the CDR3 end; the germline J gene provides the rest. Germline CDR1 and CDR2: KGHPV and FQNQEV (reference sequence). This CDR3 spans 17 amino acids. Based on the CDR3 plus reference TRBV26 and TRBJ1-3, the full variable domain is NSKVIQTPRYLVKGQGQKAKMRCIPEKGHPVVFWYQQNKNNEFKFLINFQNQEVLQQIDMTEKRFSAECPSNSPCSLEIQSSEAGDSALYLCASSPRRGALSGNTLYFGEGSRLIVV.

As regards this clone: The gene names given are mouse names. The CDR3 goes on 1 residue after the read ends, and that part is filled in from the germline J gene. The chain carries TRBV26 and TRBJ2-5; D might be TRBD1 (5 bases). Between the trimmed V and J ends, which lost 4 bases and 0 bases, there was a span of 5 bases. Germline V lookup: CDR1 KGHPV, CDR2 FQNQEV (reference sequence). The CDR3 contains 13 residues. CDR3 protein: CASSRTNQDTQYF. CDR3 DNA, as far as it was read: TGTGCCAGCAGTCGGACAAACCAAGACACCCAGTAC.

This clone ranks as medium-sized. The genes are named according to mouse. The CDR3 end lies 1 residue beyond the end of the read and is filled in from the germline J gene. The chain combines TRBV4 with TRBJ1-6, with 12 bases lining up with TRBD1. TRBJ1-6 is treated as an ORF (open reading frame) with a function not yet certain. Trimming removed 5 bases from V and 10 bases from J; junction bases left unmatched: 3. The CDR3 length is 14 residues. CDR1 LGHDT and CDR2 YNNKQL come from the germline V gene (reference sequence). This CDR3 is CASSRDRGRSPLYF. The part of the CDR3 DNA that was read is TGTGCCAGCAGCAGGGACAGGGGGCGGTCGCCCCTCTAC.

This clone is medium-sized within its sample. The listed genes are named as in mouse. The read finishes 1 residue shy of the CDR3 end, and the germline J gene is used to complete it. This sample includes further DNA sequences coding for the same CDR3. The chain uses TRBV26 and TRBJ2-1; D gene ambiguous. V shed 4 bases and J shed 4 bases, with 2 bases lying between them. This CDR3 has 11 residues. Looked up from germline, CDR1 is KGHPV and CDR2 is FQNQEV (reference sequence). Incomplete CDR3 DNA: TGTGCCAGCAGTCAGTATGCTGAGCAGTTC. Translated: CASSQYAEQF. The CDR3 as a whole reads CASSQYAEQFF.

This clone came up a few times. Any gene name here is a mouse gene name. Read sequence stops 1 residue before the CDR3 end, and the germline J gene provides the missing end. This chain joins TRBV13-3 and TRBJ2-1, with 11 bases identical to TRBD1. The CDR3 consists of 15 residues. Germline values: CDR1 NNHDY, CDR2 SYVADS. V lost 5 bases and J lost 3; bases outside the gene matches: 4. CDR3 in amino acids: CASSQGQGGYAEQFF. CDR3 DNA (partial): TGTGCCAGCAGCCAGGGACAGGGGGGCTATGCTGAGCAGTTC.

With respect to this clone: Germline and genes: mouse. The CDR3 extends 1 residue past the end of the read, so its final part is completed from the germline J gene. The chain employs TRBV26 and TRBJ2-7; TRBD2 agrees at 9 bases. Germline V lookup: CDR1 KGHPV, CDR2 FQNQEV (reference sequence). The V gene end was trimmed by 4 bases and the J gene end by 2 bases; junction bases not matched to a gene: 6. The CDR3 sequence is 15 residues long. CDR3 DNA (partial): TGTGCCAGCAGTCGGCTGCTGGGGGGGACCTATGAACAGTAC. Protein sequence: CASSRLLGGTYEQY. The CDR3 as a whole reads CASSRLLGGTYEQYF.

This clone was found once. Gene and germline names: mouse. The chain's CDR3 is CASSLSGAGDTQYF. The CDR3 DNA, read in part, is TGTGCCAGCAGTCTGTCAGGGGCAGGAGACACCCAGTAC. The chain carries TRBV26 and TRBJ2-5; D assignment may be TRBD1 or TRBD2 (5 bases each). The read stops 1 residue short of the end of the CDR3; the missing end is completed from the germline J gene. V was clipped by 0 bases and J by 5 bases, with 9 bases between them. This CDR3 region has 14 residues. CDR1 is KGHPV, CDR2 FQNQEV, per germline (reference sequence).

With respect to this clone: Each gene name is a mouse one. Sequencing ends 1 residue short of the CDR3 end; the germline J gene provides the rest. The rearrangement links TRBV26 to TRBJ1-6; D gene uncertain. TRBJ1-6 is classed as an ORF, of uncertain function. The V gene's germline CDR1 is KGHPV and CDR2 FQNQEV (reference sequence). The CDR3 is 15 residues long. V lost 2 bases and J lost 0, with 5 bases in between. CDR3 DNA (partial): TGTGCCAGCAGTCTGCGGGTTTCCTATAATTCGCCCCTCTAC. It encodes CASSLRVSYNSPLY. The CDR3 reads in full as CASSLRVSYNSPLYF.

To note about this clone: All gene names here are mouse names. With the read ending 1 residue before the CDR3 end, the germline J gene is used to fill in that end. The chain links TRBV13-3 to TRBJ1-3; D is undetermined. CDR3 length: 14 residues. Per germline, CDR1 NNHDY and CDR2 SYVADS. The V gene lost 2 bases and the J gene lost 0 bases, with 6 bases spanning the gap. The CDR3 loop is CASSEGNSGNTLYF. The sequenced part of the CDR3 DNA is TGTGCCAGCAGTGAAGGCAATTCTGGAAATACGCTCTAT.

This clone counts as medium-sized. Gene names refer to mouse genes. The DNA ends 1 residue before the CDR3 does, and the rest of the CDR3 is filled in from the germline J gene. The rearrangement links TRBV23 to TRBJ1-2; the D segment call TRBD1 is taken from the table without a DNA check. Germline V lookup: CDR1 KGHTA, CDR2 FQNQQP. The CDR3 consists of 13 residues. The CDR3 protein is CSSSRQGGSDYTF. CDR3 DNA, as far as it was read: TGCTCCAGCAGTCGACAGGGAGGCTCCGACTACACC.